This T cell receptor beta chain was profiled in a study of T-cell reconstitution after alpha-beta-depleted transplantation in children. Study observations and caveats: Approximately two months post-transplant, alpha-beta T cells reportedly originated from several hundred expanded graft clones. The authors attributed T-cell counts and diversity one year after transplant mostly to newly produced T cells. Surviving recipient T cells and thymic progenitors underlay high day-60 TCRbeta diversity in some patients.

This clonotype was picked up many times. The antigen is unknown. The CDR3 extends over 12 amino acids. Germline V gene data show CDR1 as SGHTA and CDR2 as FQGNSA. Trimming stripped 5 bases from V and 5 bases from J, with 9 bases between. As it was prepared, the TCRbeta library received unique molecular identifiers. TCRdb re-called the PCR reads with MiXCR, one entry per CDR3 protein. There are about 140,000 distinct CDR3 sequences in the sample; about 9% occur only once, and around 18% lies in the top ten. This receptor was obtained from a female patient between 2 and 15 years old who had a stem cell transplant for congenital amegakaryocytic thrombocytopenia, so the T cells may come from the graft donor. The sequencing here drew on PBMCs, mostly from graft donor cells, taken 180 days after TCRalphabeta/CD19-depleted stem cell transplant. The genes are TRBV7-2 and TRBJ2-5, with D possibly matching TRBD1 (5 bases). The CDR3 reads CASSVTEETQYF. The CDR3 DNA follows: TGTGCCAGCAGCGTGACAGAGGAGACCCAGTACTTC.